These 3 T cell receptor beta chains came from one sample sequenced in a study of blood T cells in healthy people across ages. Primed by a sample-barcoded 5' primer and a J-beta primer mix, a second PCR proceeded for about 6 to 12 cycles. TCRdb re-called the 5' RACE reads through MiXCR, storing one row per CDR3 protein. In the table there are hundreds of thousands of distinct CDR3 sequences, about 29% of which are singletons. Separately, the same data were catalogued under a study of T cells of mothers and their children.

Material for sequencing was blood. The receptors stem from a boy younger than 10 in good health.

V gene TRBV6-1 combines with J gene TRBJ1-2, with D perhaps matching TRBD1 (6 bases). V was shortened by 6 bases and J by 5 bases, with 19 bases between the two germline ends. Germline assignment: CDR1 MNHNS and CDR2 SASEGT. The CDR3 extends over 15 amino acids. The CDR3 reads CASSEQGTLGYGYTF. The CDR3 coding sequence is TGTGCCAGCAGCGAACAGGGCACCTTGGGGTATGGCTACACCTTC.

This clonotype was observed a handful of times. This chain joins TRBV27 and TRBJ1-2, with 8 bases aligning to TRBD1. Per the germline V gene, CDR1 is MNHEY and CDR2 is SMNVEV (reference sequence). V shed 4 bases and J 7 bases; nucleotides not matched to a gene: 8. The CDR3 consists of 14 residues. CDR3 region: CASSSTGGAAGYTF. CDR3 DNA: TGTGCCAGCAGTTCCACAGGGGGTGCGGCTGGCTACACCTTC.

The chain's CDR3 is CASSPRTGAKNIQYF. The CDR3 bases are TGTGCCAGCAGTCCACGAACCGGGGCCAAAAACATTCAGTACTTC. This sequence joins TRBV6-5 and TRBJ2-4; the D is unclear. The CDR3 runs 15 residues. Germline CDR1 is MNHEY and CDR2 is SVGAGI. V shed 5 bases and J shed 1 base, with 12 bases lying between them.